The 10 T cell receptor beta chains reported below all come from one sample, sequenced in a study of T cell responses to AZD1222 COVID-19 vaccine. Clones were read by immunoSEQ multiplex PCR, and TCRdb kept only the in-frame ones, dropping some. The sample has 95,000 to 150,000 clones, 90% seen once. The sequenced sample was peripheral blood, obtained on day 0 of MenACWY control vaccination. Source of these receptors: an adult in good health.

Written as DNA, the CDR3 is TGTGCCAGTAGTGCCTGGTGGGGGTCGAACACTGAAGCTTTCTTT. This encodes CASSAWWGSNTEAFF. This chain links TRBV19 with TRBJ1-1; the D gene is possibly TRBD1 (5 bases). Germline V CDR1 and CDR2: LNHDA, SQIVND (reference sequence). V lost 5 bases, J lost 1 base, and 14 bases lay in between. The CDR3 totals 15 residues. Using reference TRBV19 and TRBJ1-1 for the parts outside the CDR3, the full variable domain is DGGITQSPKYLFRKEGQNVTLSCEQNLNHDAMYWYRQDPGQGLRLIYYSQIVNDFQKGDIAEGYSVSREKKESFPLTVTSAQKNPTAFYLCASSAWWGSNTEAFFGQGTRLTVV.

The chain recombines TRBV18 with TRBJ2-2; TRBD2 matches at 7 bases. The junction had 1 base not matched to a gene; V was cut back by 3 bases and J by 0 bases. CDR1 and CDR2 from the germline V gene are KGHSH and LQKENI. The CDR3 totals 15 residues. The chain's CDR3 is CASSPGLTNTGELFF. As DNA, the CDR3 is TGTGCCAGCTCACCGGGACTAACGAACACCGGGGAGCTGTTTTTT.

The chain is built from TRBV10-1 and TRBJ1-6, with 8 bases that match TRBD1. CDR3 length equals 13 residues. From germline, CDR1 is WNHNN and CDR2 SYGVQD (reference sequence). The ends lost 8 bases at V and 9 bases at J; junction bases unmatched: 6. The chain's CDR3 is CASGGQVGSPLHF. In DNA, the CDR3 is TGCGCCAGCGGGGGACAGGTTGGTTCACCCCTCCACTTT.

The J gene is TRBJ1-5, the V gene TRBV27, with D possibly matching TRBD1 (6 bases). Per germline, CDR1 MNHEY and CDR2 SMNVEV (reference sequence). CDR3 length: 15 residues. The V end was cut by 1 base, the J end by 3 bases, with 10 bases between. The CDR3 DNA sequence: TGTGCCAGCAGTTTATGGGGGACAAACAATCAGCCCCAGCATTTT. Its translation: CASSLWGTNNQPQHF.

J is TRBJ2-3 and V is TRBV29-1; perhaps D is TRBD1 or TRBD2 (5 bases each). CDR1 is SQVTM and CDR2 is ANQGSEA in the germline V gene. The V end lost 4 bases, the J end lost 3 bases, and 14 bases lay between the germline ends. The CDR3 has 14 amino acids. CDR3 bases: TGCAGCGTTGCCCGGGACGGGGTGACAGATACGCAGTATTTT. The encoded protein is CSVARDGVTDTQYF.

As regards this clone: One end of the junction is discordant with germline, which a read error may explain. The CDR3 here is CASTQGGDRVDYTF. CDR3 bases: TGTGCCAGCACCCAAGGGGGAGACAGGGTGGACTACACCTTC. The chain employs TRBV3-1 (or the pseudogene TRBV3-2) and TRBJ1-2; 7 nucleotides agree with TRBD1. The length of the CDR3 is 14 residues. Germline CDR1 reads LGHDT; CDR2 reads YNNKEL (reference sequence).

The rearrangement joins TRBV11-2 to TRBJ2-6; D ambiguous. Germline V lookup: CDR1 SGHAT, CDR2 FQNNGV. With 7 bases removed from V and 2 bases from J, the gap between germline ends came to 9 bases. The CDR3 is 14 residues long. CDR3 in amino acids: CASTRSPGANVLTF. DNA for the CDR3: TGTGCCAGCACCCGAAGCCCTGGGGCCAACGTCCTGACTTTC.

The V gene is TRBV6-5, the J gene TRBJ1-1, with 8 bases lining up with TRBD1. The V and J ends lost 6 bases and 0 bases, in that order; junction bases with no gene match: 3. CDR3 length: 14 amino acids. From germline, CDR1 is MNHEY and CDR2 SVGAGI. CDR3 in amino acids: CASRPTGVNTEAFF. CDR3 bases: TGTGCCAGCAGACCGACAGGGGTGAACACTGAAGCTTTCTTT.

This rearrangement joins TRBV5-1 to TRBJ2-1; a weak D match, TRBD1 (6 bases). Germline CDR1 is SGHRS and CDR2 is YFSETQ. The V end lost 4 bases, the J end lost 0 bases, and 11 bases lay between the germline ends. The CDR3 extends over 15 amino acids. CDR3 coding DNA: TGCGCCAGCAGCGCCGGGACAAACTCCTACAATGAGCAGTTCTTC. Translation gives CASSAGTNSYNEQFF.

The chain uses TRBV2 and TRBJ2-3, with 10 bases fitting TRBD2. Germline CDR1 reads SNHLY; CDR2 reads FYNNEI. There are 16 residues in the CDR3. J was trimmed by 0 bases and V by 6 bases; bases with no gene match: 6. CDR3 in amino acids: CASRSSGGPSTDTQYF. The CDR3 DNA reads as TGTGCCAGCAGGTCTAGCGGGGGACCTAGCACAGATACGCAGTATTTT.